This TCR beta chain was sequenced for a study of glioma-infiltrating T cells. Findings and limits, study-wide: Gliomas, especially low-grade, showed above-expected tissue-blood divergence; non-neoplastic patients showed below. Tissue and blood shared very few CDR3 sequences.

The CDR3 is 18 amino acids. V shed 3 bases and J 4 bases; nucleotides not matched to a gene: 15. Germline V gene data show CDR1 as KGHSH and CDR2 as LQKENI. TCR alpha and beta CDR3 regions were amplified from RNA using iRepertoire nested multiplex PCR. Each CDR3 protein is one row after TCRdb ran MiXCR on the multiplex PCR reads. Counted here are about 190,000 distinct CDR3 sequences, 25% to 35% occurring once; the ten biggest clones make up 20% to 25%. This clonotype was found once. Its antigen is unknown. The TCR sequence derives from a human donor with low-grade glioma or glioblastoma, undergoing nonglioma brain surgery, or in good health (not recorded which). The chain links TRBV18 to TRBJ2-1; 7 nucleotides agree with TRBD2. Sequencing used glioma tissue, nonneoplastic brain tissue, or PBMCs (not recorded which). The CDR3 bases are TGTGCCAGCTCACCCCTTCCCCGGGAGGACTACTATTACAATGAGCAGTTCTTC. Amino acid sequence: CASSPLPREDYYYNEQFF.